The 10 T cell receptor beta chains below were found in one sample sequenced in a study of PD-1 blockade in classical Hodgkin lymphoma. Profiled with immunoSEQ multiplex PCR; TCRdb holds only in-frame clones, not every one. The table shows under 70,000 clones, with about 91% occurring only once. All trial patients relapsed after autologous stem cell transplantation. Sequenced material: peripheral blood mononuclear cells (PBMCs), taken at baseline. The source of these receptors is a human donor with classical Hodgkin lymphoma.

CDR3: CASSFGLAGGPQETQYF. The CDR3 nucleotides are TGTGCCAGCAGCTTTGGTCTAGCGGGGGGGCCCCAAGAGACCCAGTACTTC. The chain combines TRBV7-9 with TRBJ2-5; 12 bases map to TRBD2. The CDR3 totals 17 residues. V was clipped by 3 bases and J by 1 base; unmatched bases: 6. The germline CDR1 and CDR2 sequences are SEHNR and FQNEAQ (reference sequence).

The CDR3 DNA reads TGTGCCAGCAGCGCCGGGACAGGTGGGGTGGAGACCCAGTACTTC. Protein: CASSAGTGGVETQYF. This chain joins TRBV9 and TRBJ2-5, with TRBD1 matching 8 bases. Germline V gene lookup returns CDR1 SGDLS and CDR2 YYNGEE. The CDR3 is made up of 15 amino acids. Trimming cost V 3 bases and J 5 bases; bases outside gene matches: 9.

The genes are TRBV29-1 and TRBJ1-1, with D possibly matching TRBD1 (5 bases). Trimming removed 7 bases from V and 6 bases from J, with 18 bases in between. Germline CDR1 and CDR2: SQVTM and ANQGSEA. There are 13 residues in the CDR3. CDR3 sequence reads: CSALRGEYAEAFF. The CDR3, as DNA: TGCAGCGCGCTACGGGGGGAGTATGCTGAAGCTTTCTTT.

A single count supports this clone. The rearrangement uses TRBV5-1 and TRBJ2-7; D assignment may be TRBD1 or TRBD2 (5 bases each). V was clipped by 4 bases and J by 2 bases, with 19 bases between them. The V gene's germline CDR1 is SGHRS and CDR2 YFSETQ. The CDR3 has 16 residues. The CDR3 loop reads CASSRGRGETTYEQYF. CDR3 DNA sequence: TGCGCCAGCAGCCGGGGTAGGGGAGAAACAACCTACGAGCAGTACTTC.

The V gene is TRBV11-2, the J gene TRBJ1-2; 7 bases align to TRBD1. J was trimmed by 4 bases and V by 5 bases; bases with no gene match: 7. Germline V gene data show CDR1 as SGHAT and CDR2 as FQNNGV. This CDR3 is 14 amino acids long. The CDR3 bases are TGTGCCAGCAGCCAAGGGACAGCCCTCTATGGCTACACCTTC. It is translated as CASSQGTALYGYTF. Together with reference TRBV11-2 and TRBJ1-2, the CDR3 gives the full variable domain: EAGVAQSPRYKIIEKRQSVAFWCNPISGHATLYWYQQILGQGPKLLIQFQNNGVVDDSQLPKDRFSAERLKGVDSTLKIQPAKLEDSAVYLCASSQGTALYGYTFGSGTRLTVV.

This chain joins TRBV19 and TRBJ2-3; no clear D gene. CDR1 is LNHDA and CDR2 is SQIVND in the germline V gene (reference sequence). Trimming left V 3 bases short and J 2 bases short, with 9 bases between. This CDR3 has 14 amino acids. This CDR3 is CASSMFDFTDTQYF. In DNA form, the CDR3 reads TGTGCCAGTAGTATGTTCGATTTCACAGATACGCAGTATTTT.

This clone was seen only a few times. The chain carries TRBV28 and TRBJ2-7, with 7 bases identical to TRBD1. V lost 8 bases and J lost 3; bases outside the gene matches: 10. Germline CDR1 reads MDHEN; CDR2 reads SYDVKM. The CDR3 is 14 residues long. The CDR3: CASRFRDSYYEQYF. The CDR3 nucleotides read TGTGCCAGCCGCTTCCGGGACAGTTACTACGAGCAGTACTTC.

The J gene is TRBJ2-5, the V gene TRBV5-4, with D tentatively TRBD2 (6 bases). Germline V gene data show CDR1 as SGHNT and CDR2 as YYREEE (reference sequence). The CDR3 covers 14 residues. Trimming stripped 4 bases from V and 4 bases from J, with 14 bases between. CDR3 region: CASSVAGPGETQYF. CDR3 bases: TGTGCCAGCAGCGTTGCGGGGCCCGGAGAGACCCAGTACTTC.

In this sample, this clone turned up once. This chain connects TRBV19 to TRBJ2-3; maybe TRBD1 (5 bases). V gave up 3 bases and J gave up 5 bases, with 6 bases separating them. CDR3 size: 12 residues. Germline V gene sequence: CDR1 LNHDA, CDR2 SQIVND (reference sequence). CDR3 nucleotide sequence: TGTGCCAGTAGTATTAGGGGAGATACGCAGTATTTT. Its protein product is CASSIRGDTQYF.

The chain combines TRBV14 with TRBJ1-1, with 11 nucleotides matching TRBD1. With V trimmed by 4 bases and J by 1 base, 8 bases remained unmatched. The CDR3 is made up of 17 amino acids. Germline loops: CDR1 SGHDN, CDR2 FVKESK. Here the CDR3 DNA reads TGTGCCAGCAGCCCTGCCAGGGACAGGGGGTCGAACACTGAAGCTTTCTTT. Amino acid sequence: CASSPARDRGSNTEAFF.